The source of this T cell receptor (beta chain) is a study of somatic mutations in cytotoxic T cells in rheumatoid arthritis. Study-wide results and caveats: Clonality measured in CD8+ T cells did not differ significantly between rheumatoid arthritis patients and age-matched healthy controls.

With respect to this clone: Its target is not known.

TCRdb's table, derived via immunoSEQ multiplex PCR, lists solely in-frame clones and lacks some. This sample yields about 20,000 clones, of which under 85% are seen a single time; over 13% belongs to the top ten. CDR1 is SNHLY, CDR2 FYNNEI, per germline. The CDR3 loop spans 15 amino acids. Trimming stripped 0 bases from V and 1 base from J, with 9 bases between. The chain recombines TRBV2 with TRBJ2-5; no clear D. The sequencing input was CD8+ T cells sorted from blood. The TCR comes from an adult with rheumatoid arthritis. The CDR3 nucleotides are TGTGCCAGCAGTGAAGCGTACAGCTTCCAAGAGACCCAGTACTTC. Its protein product is CASSEAYSFQETQYF.